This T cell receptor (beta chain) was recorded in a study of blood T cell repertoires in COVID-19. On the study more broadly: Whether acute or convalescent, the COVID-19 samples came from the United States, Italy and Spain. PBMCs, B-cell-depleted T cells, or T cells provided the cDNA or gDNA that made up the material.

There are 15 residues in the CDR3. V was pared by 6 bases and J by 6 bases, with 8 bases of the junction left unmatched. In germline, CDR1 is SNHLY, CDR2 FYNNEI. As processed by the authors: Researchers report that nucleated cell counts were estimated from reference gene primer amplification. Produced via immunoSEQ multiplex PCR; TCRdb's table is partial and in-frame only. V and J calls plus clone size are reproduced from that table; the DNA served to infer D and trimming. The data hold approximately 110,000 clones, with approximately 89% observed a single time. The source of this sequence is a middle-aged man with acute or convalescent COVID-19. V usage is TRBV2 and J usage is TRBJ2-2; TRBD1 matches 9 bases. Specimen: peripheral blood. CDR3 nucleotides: TGTGCCAGCAGGTTTACAGGGGGCTCTGCCGGGGAGCTGTTTTTT. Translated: CASRFTGGSAGELFF.